The next 2 T cell receptor beta chains were all read from a single sample in a study of OX40 agonist ivuxolimab in advanced cancers. Assay used: immunoSEQ multiplex PCR; TCRdb lists only in-frame clones, some missing. The repertoire holds 20,000 to 25,000 clones, with more than 65% as singletons. The sample here was CD4+ or CD8+ T cells sorted from blood, taken in a trial of the OX40 agonist ivuxolimab. These receptors were obtained from an adult with an advanced solid tumor such as melanoma, head and neck, liver or kidney cancer.

This chain links TRBV5-1 with TRBJ2-4; D is unresolved. Trimming took off 0 bases at V and 0 bases at J, with 10 bases between the two ends. The CDR3 is made up of 16 amino acids. CDR1 is SGHRS and CDR2 is YFSETQ in the germline V gene. The CDR3 DNA is TGCGCCAGCAGCTTGGTTGACACCAAAGCCAAAAACATTCAGTACTTC. Its translation: CASSLVDTKAKNIQYF.

The chain uses TRBV4-3 and TRBJ2-3; perhaps D is TRBD1 or TRBD2 (7 bases each). Per germline, CDR1 LGHNA and CDR2 YSLEER. This CDR3 has 16 amino acids. V was shortened by 5 bases and J by 7 bases, with 22 bases between the two germline ends. DNA of the CDR3: TGCGCCAGCAGCTTGGCTGCAGGGGGGGGTTGGAATACGCAGTATTTT. Residues: CASSLAAGGGWNTQYF.